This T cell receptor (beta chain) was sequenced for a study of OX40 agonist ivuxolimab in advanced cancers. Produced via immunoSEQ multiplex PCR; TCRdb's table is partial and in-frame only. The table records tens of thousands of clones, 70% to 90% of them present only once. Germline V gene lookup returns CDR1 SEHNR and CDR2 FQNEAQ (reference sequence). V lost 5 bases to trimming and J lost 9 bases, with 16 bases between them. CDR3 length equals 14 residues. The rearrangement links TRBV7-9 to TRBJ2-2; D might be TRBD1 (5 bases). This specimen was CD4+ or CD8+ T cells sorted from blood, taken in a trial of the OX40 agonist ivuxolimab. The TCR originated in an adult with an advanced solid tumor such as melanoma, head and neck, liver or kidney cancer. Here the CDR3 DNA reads TGTGCCAGCAGCGCCGACAGAACGTGGAGGGAGCTGTTTTTT. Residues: CASSADRTWRELFF.